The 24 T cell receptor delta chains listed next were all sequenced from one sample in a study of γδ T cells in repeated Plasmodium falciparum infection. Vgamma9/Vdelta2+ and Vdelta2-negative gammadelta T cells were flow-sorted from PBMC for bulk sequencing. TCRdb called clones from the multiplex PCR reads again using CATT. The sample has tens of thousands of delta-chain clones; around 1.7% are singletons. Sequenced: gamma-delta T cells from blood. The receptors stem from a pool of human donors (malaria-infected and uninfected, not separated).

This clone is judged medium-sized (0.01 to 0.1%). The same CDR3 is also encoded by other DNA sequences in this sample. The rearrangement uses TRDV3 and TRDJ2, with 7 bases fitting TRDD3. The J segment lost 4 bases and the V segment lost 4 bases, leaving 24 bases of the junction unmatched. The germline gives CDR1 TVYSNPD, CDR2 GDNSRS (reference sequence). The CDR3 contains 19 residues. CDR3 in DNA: TGTGCCTCCCCAACGCCCCGGTTGTGGGGGACCCTGAGGACAGCACAACTCTTCTTT. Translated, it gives CASPTPRLWGTLRTAQLFF.

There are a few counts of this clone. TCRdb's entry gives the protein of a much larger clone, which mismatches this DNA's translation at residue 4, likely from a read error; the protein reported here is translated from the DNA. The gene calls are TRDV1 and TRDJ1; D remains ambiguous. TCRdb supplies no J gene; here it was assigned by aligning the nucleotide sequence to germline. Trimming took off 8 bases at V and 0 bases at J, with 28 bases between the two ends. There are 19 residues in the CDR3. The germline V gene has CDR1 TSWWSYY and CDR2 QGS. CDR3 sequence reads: CALSRPLVGTKPYTDKLIF. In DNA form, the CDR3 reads TGTGCTCTTAGTCGTCCCCTTGTCGGGACCAAACCTTACACCGATAAACTCATCTTT.

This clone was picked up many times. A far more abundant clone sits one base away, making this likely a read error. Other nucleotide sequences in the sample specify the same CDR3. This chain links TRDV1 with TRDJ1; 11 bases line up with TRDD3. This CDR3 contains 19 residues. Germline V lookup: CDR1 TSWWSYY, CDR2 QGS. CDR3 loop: CALGEPTADWGIGTDKLIF. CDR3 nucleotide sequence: TGTGCTCTTGGGGAACCCACGGCAGACTGGGGGATAGGGACCGATAAGCTCATCTTT.

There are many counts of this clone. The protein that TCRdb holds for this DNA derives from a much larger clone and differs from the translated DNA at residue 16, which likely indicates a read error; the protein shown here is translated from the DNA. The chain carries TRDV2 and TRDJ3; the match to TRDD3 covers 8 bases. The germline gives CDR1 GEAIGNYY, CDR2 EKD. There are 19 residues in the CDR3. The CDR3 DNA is TGTGCCTGTGACACTCCTGGGGGACAAAGCTCCTGGGACACCCGACGGATGTTTTTC. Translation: CACDTPGGQSSWDTRRMFF.

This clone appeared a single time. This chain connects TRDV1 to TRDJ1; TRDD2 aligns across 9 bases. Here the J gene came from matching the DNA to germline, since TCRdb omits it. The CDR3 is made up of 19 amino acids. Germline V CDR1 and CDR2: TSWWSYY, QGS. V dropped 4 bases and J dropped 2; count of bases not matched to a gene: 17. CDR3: CALGVAFLPFTGRTDKLIF. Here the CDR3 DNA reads TGTGCTCTTGGGGTCGCCTTCCTACCTTTTACTGGGAGGACCGATAAACTCATCTTT.

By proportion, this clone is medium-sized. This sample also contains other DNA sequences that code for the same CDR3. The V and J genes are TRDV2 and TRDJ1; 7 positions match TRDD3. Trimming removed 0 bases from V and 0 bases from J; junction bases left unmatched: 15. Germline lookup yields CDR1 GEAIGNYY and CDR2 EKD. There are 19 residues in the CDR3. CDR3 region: CACDTVETGGDLYTDKLIF. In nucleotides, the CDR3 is TGTGCCTGTGACACCGTCGAAACAGGGGGGGATCTGTACACCGATAAACTCATCTTT.

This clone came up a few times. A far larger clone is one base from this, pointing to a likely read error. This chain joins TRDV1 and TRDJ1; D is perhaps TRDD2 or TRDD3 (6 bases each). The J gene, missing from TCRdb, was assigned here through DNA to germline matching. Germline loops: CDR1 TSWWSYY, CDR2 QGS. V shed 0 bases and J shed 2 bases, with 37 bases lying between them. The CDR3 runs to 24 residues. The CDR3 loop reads CALGELSHPTGILFRGNYTDKLIF. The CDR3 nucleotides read TGTGCTCTTGGGGAACTATCTCATCCTACCGGCATACTATTTCGGGGGAACTATACCGATAAACTCATCTTT.

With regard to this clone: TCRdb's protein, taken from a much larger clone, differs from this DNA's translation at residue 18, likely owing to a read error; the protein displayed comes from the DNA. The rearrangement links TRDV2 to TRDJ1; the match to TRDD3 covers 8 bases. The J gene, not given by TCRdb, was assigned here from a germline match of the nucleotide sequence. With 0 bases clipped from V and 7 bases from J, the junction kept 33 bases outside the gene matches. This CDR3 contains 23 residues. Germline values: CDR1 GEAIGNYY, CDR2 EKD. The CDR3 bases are TGTGCCTGTGACACCGCCGGTCGGGCCAGGGTCTGGGGGACTCGACCCCTAGCGCCTAAACTCATCTTT. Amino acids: CACDTAGRARVWGTRPLAPKLIF.

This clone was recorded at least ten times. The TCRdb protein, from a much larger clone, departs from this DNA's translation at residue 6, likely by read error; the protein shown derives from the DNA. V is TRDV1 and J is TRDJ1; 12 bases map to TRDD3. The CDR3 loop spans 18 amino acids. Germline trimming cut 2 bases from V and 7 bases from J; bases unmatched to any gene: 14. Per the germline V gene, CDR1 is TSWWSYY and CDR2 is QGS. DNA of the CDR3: TGTGCTCTTGGGGAAGTGCAGGAACTACTGGGGGATACCCTTAAACTCATCTTT. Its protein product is CALGEVQELLGDTLKLIF.

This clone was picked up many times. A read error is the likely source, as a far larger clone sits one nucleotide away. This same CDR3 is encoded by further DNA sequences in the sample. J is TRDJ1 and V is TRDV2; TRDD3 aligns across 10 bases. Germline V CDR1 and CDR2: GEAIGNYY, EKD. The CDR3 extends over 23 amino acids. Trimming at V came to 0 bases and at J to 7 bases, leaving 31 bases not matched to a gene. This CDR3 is CACDTAPARGVGDTTYLPGKLIF. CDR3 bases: TGTGCCTGTGACACCGCCCCGGCACGTGGAGTGGGGGATACTACCTACCTACCTGGTAAACTCATCTTT.

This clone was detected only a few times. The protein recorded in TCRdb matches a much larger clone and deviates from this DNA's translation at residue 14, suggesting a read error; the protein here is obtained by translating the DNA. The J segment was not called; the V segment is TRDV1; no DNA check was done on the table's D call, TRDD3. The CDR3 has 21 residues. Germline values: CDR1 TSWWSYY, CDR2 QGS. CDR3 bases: TGTGCTCTTGGGGAAAGGTATTTTAATACTATAAGGGATGCGAGAGTGGTGAATCTCATCTTT. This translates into CALGERYFNTIRDARVVNLIF.

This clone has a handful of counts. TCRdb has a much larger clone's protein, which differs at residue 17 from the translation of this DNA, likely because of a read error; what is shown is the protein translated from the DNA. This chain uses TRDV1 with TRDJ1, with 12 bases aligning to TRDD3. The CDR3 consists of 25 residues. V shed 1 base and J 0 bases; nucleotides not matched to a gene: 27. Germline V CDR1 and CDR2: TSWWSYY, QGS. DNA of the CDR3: TGTGCTCTTGGGGAACCCTCTTCCCCTCCCCCTGGGGGATACGCGGTCTCATGCTACACCGATAAACTCATCTTT. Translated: CALGEPSSPPPGGYAVSCYTDKLIF.

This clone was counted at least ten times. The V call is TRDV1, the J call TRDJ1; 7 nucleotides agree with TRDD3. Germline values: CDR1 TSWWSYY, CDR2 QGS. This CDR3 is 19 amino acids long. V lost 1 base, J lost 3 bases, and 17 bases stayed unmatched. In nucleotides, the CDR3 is TGTGCTCTTGGGGAACCATTTAATTCTGGGGGCCGCAGAGCCGATAAACTCATCTTT. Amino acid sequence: CALGEPFNSGGRRADKLIF.

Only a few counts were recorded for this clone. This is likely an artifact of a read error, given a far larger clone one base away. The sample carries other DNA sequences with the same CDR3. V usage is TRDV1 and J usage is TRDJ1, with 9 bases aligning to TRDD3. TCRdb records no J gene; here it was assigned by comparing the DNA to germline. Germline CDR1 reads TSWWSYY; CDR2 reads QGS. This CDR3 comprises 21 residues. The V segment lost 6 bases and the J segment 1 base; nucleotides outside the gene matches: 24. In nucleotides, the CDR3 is TGTGCTCTTGGTCCCCTCCAACCCTCCATCCTGCTGGGGGATGCCACCGATAAACTCATCTTT. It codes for CALGPLQPSILLGDATDKLIF.

This CDR3 is CALGSPTFDLLGDPHKLIF. In DNA, the CDR3 is TGTGCTCTTGGGTCCCCAACCTTCGACCTTCTGGGGGATCCCCATAAACTCATCTTT. The J gene is TRDJ1, the V gene TRDV1, with 9 bases that match TRDD3. Here the J gene came from matching the DNA to germline, since TCRdb omits it. Trimming took 5 bases from V and 6 from J; bases not matched to a gene: 22. This CDR3 has 19 residues. Looked up from germline, CDR1 is TSWWSYY and CDR2 is QGS.

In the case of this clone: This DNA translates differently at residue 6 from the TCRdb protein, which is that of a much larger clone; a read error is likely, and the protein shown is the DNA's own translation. The CDR3 loop reads CALGELSPFSTFILLGAPAYTDKLIF. The CDR3 region has the DNA TGTGCTCTTGGGGAACTTTCACCCTTTTCTACGTTTATACTACTGGGGGCCCCGGCGTACACCGATAAACTCATCTTT. The chain links TRDV1 to TRDJ1; TRDD3 matches at 8 bases. The J gene was not available in TCRdb and was assigned here by matching the DNA to germline segments. This CDR3 comprises 26 residues. CDR1 and CDR2 from the germline V gene are TSWWSYY and QGS. V shed 0 bases, J shed 0 bases, and the junction held 33 bases outside the gene matches.

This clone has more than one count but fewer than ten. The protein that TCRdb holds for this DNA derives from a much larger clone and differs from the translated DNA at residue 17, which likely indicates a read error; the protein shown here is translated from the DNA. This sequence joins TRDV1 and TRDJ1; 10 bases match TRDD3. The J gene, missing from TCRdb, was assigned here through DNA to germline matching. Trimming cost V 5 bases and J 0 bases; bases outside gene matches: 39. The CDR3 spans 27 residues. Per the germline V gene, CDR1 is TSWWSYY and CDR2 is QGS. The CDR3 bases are TGTGCTCTTGGGTCGAAGGCCTTCCTCTTCGGTCGGACGATACCGAGAGGACTGGGGGATTACACCGATAAACTCATCTTT. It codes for CALGSKAFLFGRTIPRGLGDYTDKLIF.

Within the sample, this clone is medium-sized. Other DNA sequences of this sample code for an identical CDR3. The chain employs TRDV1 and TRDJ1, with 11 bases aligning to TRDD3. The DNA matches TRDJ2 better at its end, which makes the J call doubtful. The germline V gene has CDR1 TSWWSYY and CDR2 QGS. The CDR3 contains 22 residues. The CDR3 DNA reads TGTGCTCTTGGGGATTCTTCCTTCCTCGGAAGAGTGTGGGGGATACGCACCGATAAACTCTTCTTT. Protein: CALGDSSFLGRVWGIRTDKLFF.

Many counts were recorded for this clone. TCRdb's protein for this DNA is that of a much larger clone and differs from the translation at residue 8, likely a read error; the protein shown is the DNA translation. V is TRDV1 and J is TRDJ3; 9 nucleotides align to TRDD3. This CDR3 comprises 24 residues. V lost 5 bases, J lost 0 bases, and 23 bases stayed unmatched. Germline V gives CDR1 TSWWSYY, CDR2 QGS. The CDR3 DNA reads TGTGCTCTTGGGCCCATCCCCTCCCTACGAACTGGGGGACTGTACTCCTGGGACACCCGACAGATGTTTTTC. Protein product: CALGPIPSLRTGGLYSWDTRQMFF.

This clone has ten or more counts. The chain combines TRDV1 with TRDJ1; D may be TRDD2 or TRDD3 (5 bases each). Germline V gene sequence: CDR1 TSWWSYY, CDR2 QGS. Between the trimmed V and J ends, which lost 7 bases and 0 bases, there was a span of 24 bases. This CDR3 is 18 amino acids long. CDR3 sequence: CALVLSGGFPPYTDKLIF. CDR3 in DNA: TGTGCTCTTGTCCTATCGGGGGGGTTCCCCCCGTACACCGATAAACTCATCTTT.

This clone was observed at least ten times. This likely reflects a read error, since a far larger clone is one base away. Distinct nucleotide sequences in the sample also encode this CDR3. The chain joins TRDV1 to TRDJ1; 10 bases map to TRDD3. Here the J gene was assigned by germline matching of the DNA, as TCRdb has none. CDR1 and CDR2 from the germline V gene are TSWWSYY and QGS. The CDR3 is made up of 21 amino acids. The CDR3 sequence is CALGEQSGYWGISSDTDKLIF. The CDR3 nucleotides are TGTGCCCTTGGGGAACAATCCGGGTACTGGGGGATCTCCTCTGACACCGATAAACTCATCTTT.

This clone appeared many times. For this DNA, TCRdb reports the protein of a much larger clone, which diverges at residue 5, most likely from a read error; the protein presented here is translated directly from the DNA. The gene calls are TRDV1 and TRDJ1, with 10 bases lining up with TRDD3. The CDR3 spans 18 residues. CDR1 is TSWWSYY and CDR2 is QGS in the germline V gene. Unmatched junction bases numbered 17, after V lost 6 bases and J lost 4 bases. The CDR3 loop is CALGVHDHGGDTNDKLIF. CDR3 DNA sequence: TGTGCTCTTGGTGTTCACGACCATGGGGGGGATACGAACGATAAACTCATCTTT.

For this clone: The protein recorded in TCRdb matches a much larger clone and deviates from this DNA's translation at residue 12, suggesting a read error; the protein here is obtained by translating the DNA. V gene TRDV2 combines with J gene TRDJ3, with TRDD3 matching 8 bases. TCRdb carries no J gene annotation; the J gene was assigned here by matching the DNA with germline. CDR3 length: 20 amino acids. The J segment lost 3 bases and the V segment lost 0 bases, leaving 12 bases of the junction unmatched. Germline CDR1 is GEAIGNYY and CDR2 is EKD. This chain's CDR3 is CACDTALGIPRFWDTRQMFF. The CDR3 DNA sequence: TGTGCCTGTGACACCGCGCTGGGGATACCCCGCTTCTGGGACACCCGACAGATGTTTTTC.

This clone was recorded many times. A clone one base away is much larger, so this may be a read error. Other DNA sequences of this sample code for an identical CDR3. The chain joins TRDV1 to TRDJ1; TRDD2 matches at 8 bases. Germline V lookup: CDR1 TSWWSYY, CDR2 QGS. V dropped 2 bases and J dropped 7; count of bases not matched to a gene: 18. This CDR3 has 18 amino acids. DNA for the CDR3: TGTGCTCTTGGGGAAGTCTTCCTACGTCCGGGGGGGCTGCTTAAACTCATCTTT. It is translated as CALGEVFLRPGGLLKLIF.